This T cell receptor beta chain was documented in a study of cytomegalovirus exposure and HLA in healthy donors. In the study overall: Unique TCR beta sequences numbering 120 million or so came from 150 million to 200 million T cells in an earlier analysis. Study-wide results and caveats: Rarity characterized most TCR sequences, yet some public TCRs appeared in many donors. As a later analysis showed, several of the most significant clusters appeared to be linked to common viral pathogens.

With 60 Vbeta and 13 Jbeta primers, the PCR was carried out. Repertoires were generated with immunoSEQ multiplex PCR, while TCRdb's copy carries only in-frame clones and drops some. The table shows more than 200,000 clones, with roughly 83% occurring only once. CDR1 MNHEY and CDR2 SVGAGI come from the germline V gene. V was clipped by 6 bases and J by 7 bases, with 10 bases between them. This CDR3 has 11 amino acids. As regards this clone: As yet, its antigen is unknown.

The TCR was taken from a girl between 5 and 17 years old in good health and CMV-seronegative. This chain joins TRBV6-5 and TRBJ2-7, with D maybe TRBD2 (5 bases). The sample taken for sequencing was PBMCs. The CDR3 region is CASSWEREQYF. CDR3 nucleotide sequence: TGTGCCAGCAGCTGGGAGCGGGAGCAGTACTTC.